The 8 T cell receptor beta chains below come from one sample, sequenced in a study of Ad26.COV2.S vaccination and SARS-CoV-2 variants. Regarding treatment: over 15 received Ad26.COV2.S at low or high dose, single or two shots; roughly five received placebo; per-sample allocation not given. Samples analyzed were those drawn on day 63 after the first vaccine or placebo injection. TCRdb's copy holds only in-frame clones and misses some; the assay was immunoSEQ multiplex PCR. The repertoire holds hundreds of thousands of clones, about 85% seen once, with 6.4% in the top ten. The input for sequencing was peripheral blood, taken in a trial of Ad26.COV2.S vaccine versus placebo. The receptors shown here come from a person between 18 and 60 years old who received the Ad26.COV2.S COVID-19 vaccine or a placebo.

This chain links TRBV9 with TRBJ2-1; TRBD1 aligns across 11 bases. The CDR3 contains 16 residues. Germline CDR1 and CDR2: SGDLS and YYNGEE. Unmatched junction bases numbered 11, after V lost 6 bases and J lost 6 bases. The CDR3 here is CASTSSPGTGGNEQFF. As DNA, the CDR3 is TGTGCCAGCACCTCTTCTCCCGGGACAGGGGGCAATGAGCAGTTCTTC.

The gene calls are TRBV27 and TRBJ2-1; no definite D call. This CDR3 contains 13 residues. Germline CDR1 is MNHEY and CDR2 is SMNVEV (reference sequence). Trimming cost V 9 bases and J 7 bases, with 16 bases left between them. The CDR3, as DNA: TGTGCCAGGAACCGGCCCAAAGAGAATGAGCAGTTCTTC. Amino acids: CARNRPKENEQFF.

The chain combines TRBV9 with TRBJ1-4; D perhaps matches TRBD1 (5 bases). Trimming pared 4 bases from V and 0 bases from J, leaving 10 bases between. Germline-derived CDR1 and CDR2 are SGDLS and YYNGEE. This CDR3 is built from 15 residues. Here the CDR3 DNA reads TGTGCCAGCAGCCCAGGGCTAACAACTAATGAAAAACTGTTTTTT. Translating gives CASSPGLTTNEKLFF.

This chain connects TRBV5-6 to TRBJ1-2, with 7 bases aligning to TRBD1. The germline V gene encodes CDR1 SGHDT and CDR2 YYEEEE. The CDR3 is 18 amino acids. With 3 bases clipped from V and 4 bases from J, the junction kept 18 bases outside the gene matches. The CDR3 sequence: CASSSVILTGKETYGYTF. CDR3 sequence (DNA): TGTGCCAGCAGCTCGGTAATTCTGACAGGGAAAGAAACCTATGGCTACACCTTC.

The chain recombines TRBV3-1 (or the pseudogene TRBV3-2) with TRBJ2-7, with TRBD2 matching 8 bases. The CDR3 sequence is 15 residues long. Germline CDR1 is LGHDT and CDR2 is YNNKEL (reference sequence). V lost 1 base and J lost 1; bases outside the gene matches: 3. The CDR3 reads CASSQVAGSSYEQYF. The CDR3, as DNA: TGTGCCAGCAGCCAAGTAGCGGGGAGTTCCTACGAGCAGTACTTC.

This clone was found once. This chain uses TRBV7-8 with TRBJ2-7; a weak D match, TRBD1 (6 bases). Germline lookup yields CDR1 SGHVS and CDR2 FQNEAQ. The germline V and J ends were trimmed by 1 base and 10 bases, with 14 bases remaining between them. The CDR3 contains 13 residues. The CDR3 loop is CASSLDRVEFQYF. CDR3 sequence (DNA): TGTGCCAGCAGCTTAGACAGGGTAGAATTCCAGTACTTC.

V gene TRBV11-1 combines with J gene TRBJ1-5, with a possible D match to TRBD1 (5 bases). Trimming stripped 2 bases from V and 4 bases from J, with 9 bases between. Germline CDR1 is SGHAT and CDR2 is FQDESV (reference sequence). The CDR3 is made up of 14 amino acids. In DNA form, the CDR3 reads TGTGCCAGCAGCTTACAGGGTTGGAATCAGCCCCAGCATTTT. Translation gives CASSLQGWNQPQHF.

V and J are TRBV28 and TRBJ1-1; 8 nucleotides agree with TRBD1. Looked up from germline, CDR1 is MDHEN and CDR2 is SYDVKM. V shed 1 base and J 0 bases; nucleotides not matched to a gene: 4. The CDR3 sequence is 16 residues long. This chain's CDR3 is CASSLSGGIMNTEAFF. The CDR3 DNA is TGTGCCAGCAGTTTATCAGGGGGCATCATGAACACTGAAGCTTTCTTT. The full variable domain, its missing parts supplied by reference TRBV28 and TRBJ1-1, is DVKVTQSSRYLVKRTGEKVFLECVQDMDHENMFWYRQDPGLGLRLIYFSYDVKMKEKGDIPEGYSVSREKKERFSLILESASTNQTSMYLCASSLSGGIMNTEAFFGQGTRLTVV.